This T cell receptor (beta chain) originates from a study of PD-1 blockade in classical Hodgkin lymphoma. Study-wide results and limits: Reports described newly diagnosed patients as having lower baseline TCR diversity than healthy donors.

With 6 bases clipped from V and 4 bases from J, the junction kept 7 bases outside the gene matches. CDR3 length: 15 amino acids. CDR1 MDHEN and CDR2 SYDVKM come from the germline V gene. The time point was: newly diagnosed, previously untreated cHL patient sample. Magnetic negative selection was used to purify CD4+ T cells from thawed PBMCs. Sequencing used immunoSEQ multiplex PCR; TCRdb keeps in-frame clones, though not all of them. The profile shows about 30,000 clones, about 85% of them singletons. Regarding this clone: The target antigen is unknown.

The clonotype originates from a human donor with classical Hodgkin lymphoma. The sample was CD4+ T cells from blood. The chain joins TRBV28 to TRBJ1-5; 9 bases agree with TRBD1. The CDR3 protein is CASSLLGQGNQPQHF. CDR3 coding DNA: TGTGCCAGCAGCCTGCTAGGACAGGGGAATCAGCCCCAGCATTTT.